This T cell receptor beta chain stems from a study of Ad26.COV2.S vaccination and SARS-CoV-2 variants. Study-wide context: The donor belonged to the COV1001 Ad26.COV2.S trial arm. Intramuscularly, Ad26.COV2.S was given either once or twice, 56 days apart.

For this clone: As yet, its antigen is unknown.

Treatment of the sample: about 20 received Ad26.COV2.S at low or high dose, single or two shots; 5 received placebo; per-sample allocation not given. Sampling was done on day 63 after the first vaccine or placebo injection. This vaccine is an Ad26 vector that expresses the Wuhan-strain SARS-CoV-2 spike. Study results and limitations: Marked by substantial breadth, spike-specific CD8+ and CD4+ T cell responses were reportedly seen after vaccination.

Assay used: immunoSEQ multiplex PCR; TCRdb lists only in-frame clones, some missing. This sample has a few hundred thousand clones, with around 85% found just once. V lost 4 bases and J 2 bases, leaving 8 bases between the germline ends. The CDR3 is 14 residues long. The V gene's germline CDR1 is SGHTA and CDR2 FQGTGA. This chain links TRBV7-3 with TRBJ2-2; TRBD1 is a possible D gene (5 bases). This sequence was found in a person aged 18-60 years who received the Ad26.COV2.S COVID-19 vaccine or a placebo. Sequenced material: peripheral blood, taken in a trial of Ad26.COV2.S vaccine versus placebo. The CDR3 nucleotides read TGTGCCAGCAGCTGGCAGGGAAACACCGGGGAGCTGTTTTTT. The encoded protein is CASSWQGNTGELFF.